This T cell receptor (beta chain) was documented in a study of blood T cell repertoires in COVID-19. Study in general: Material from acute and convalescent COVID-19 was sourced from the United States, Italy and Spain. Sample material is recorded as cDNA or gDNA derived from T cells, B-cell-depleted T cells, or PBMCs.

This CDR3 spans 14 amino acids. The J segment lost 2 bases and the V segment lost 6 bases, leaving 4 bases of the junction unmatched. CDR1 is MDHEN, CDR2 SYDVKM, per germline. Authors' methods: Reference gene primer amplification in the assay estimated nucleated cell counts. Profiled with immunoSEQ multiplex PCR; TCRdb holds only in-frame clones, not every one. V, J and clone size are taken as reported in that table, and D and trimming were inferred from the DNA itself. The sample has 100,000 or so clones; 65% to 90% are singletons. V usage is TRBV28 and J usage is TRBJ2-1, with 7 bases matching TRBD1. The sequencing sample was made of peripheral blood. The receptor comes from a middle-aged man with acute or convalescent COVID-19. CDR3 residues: CASRNRGPYNEQFF. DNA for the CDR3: TGTGCCAGCAGAAACAGGGGCCCCTACAATGAGCAGTTCTTC.